This TCR beta chain is from a study of T cells after posttransplantation cyclophosphamide. This clone was picked up many times. Treatment was busulfan-fludarabine conditioning, a marrow graft, and cyclophosphamide on days +3 and +4. Repertoires were generated with immunoSEQ multiplex PCR, while TCRdb's copy carries only in-frame clones and drops some. The sample counts some 13,000 clones, none seen once; the ten largest own 26%. The CDR3 has 14 amino acids. V was trimmed by 4 bases and J by 3 bases, leaving 10 bases between them. Germline V gene data show CDR1 as MNHEY and CDR2 as SMNVEV (reference sequence).

The receptor comes from a female patient aged 40-50 years who received an allogeneic stem cell transplant from a related donor, was CMV-positive, and had acute GVHD only. Among the T cells, some may be from the graft donor. This sample comprised PBMCs, obtained after allogeneic stem cell transplant with posttransplant cyclophosphamide. The chain recombines TRBV27 with TRBJ1-3; no definite D call. CDR3 coding DNA: TGTGCCAGCAGTTCAGAGAGAGGTGGAAACACCATATATTTT. Translated, it gives CASSSERGGNTIYF.